These 10 T cell receptor beta chains came from one sample sequenced in a study of chemoradiotherapy in HPV16-positive cancers. Some clones are missing from TCRdb's copy, which holds only in-frame ones; the method was immunoSEQ multiplex PCR. This table has fewer than 11,000 clones, about three quarters appearing once. Specimen: tumor tissue, collected from a patient who underwent chemoradiotherapy. The receptors were sampled from a human donor with HPV-associated anogenital cancer.

The rearrangement links TRBV5-6 to TRBJ1-2; unclear D gene. The CDR3 consists of 11 residues. Trimming pared 4 bases from V and 6 bases from J, leaving 7 bases between. CDR1 and CDR2 (germline): SGHDT, YYEEEE. The CDR3 region has the DNA TGTGCCAGCAGCGTCGAGGATGGCTACACCTTC. Its protein product is CASSVEDGYTF.

The chain uses TRBV7-3 and TRBJ1-1; D remains ambiguous. The V and J ends lost 0 bases and 4 bases respectively, with 9 bases between them. The germline gives CDR1 SGHTA, CDR2 FQGTGA. The CDR3 loop spans 14 amino acids. The CDR3 loop reads CASSLTGQSTEAFF. The DNA of the CDR3 is TGTGCCAGCAGCTTAACGGGTCAGAGCACTGAAGCTTTCTTT.

This clone was observed once. The genes are TRBV5-5 and TRBJ2-3; TRBD2 agrees at 12 bases. Germline V gene data show CDR1 as SGHKS and CDR2 as YYEKEE (reference sequence). Trimming at V came to 0 bases and at J to 6 bases, leaving 8 bases not matched to a gene. This CDR3 is 17 amino acids long. The CDR3 nucleotides are TGTGCCAGCAGCTTGGGTCTAGCGGGGGGGCTAGTGGATACGCAGTATTTT. Amino acids: CASSLGLAGGLVDTQYF. The whole variable domain, remainder taken from reference TRBV5-5 and TRBJ2-3, is DAGVTQSPTHLIKTRGQQVTLRCSPISGHKSVSWYQQVLGQGPQFIFQYYEKEERGRGNFPDRFSARQFPNYSSELNVNALLLGDSALYLCASSLGLAGGLVDTQYFGPGTRLTVL.

CDR3 region: CASSADGNSPLHF. As DNA, the CDR3 is TGTGCCAGCAGCGCGGACGGAAATTCACCCCTCCACTTT. The J gene is TRBJ1-6, the V gene TRBV9; no reliable D call. V lost 3 bases, J lost 7 bases, and 8 bases lay in between. The CDR3 spans 13 residues. Germline lookup yields CDR1 SGDLS and CDR2 YYNGEE.

The chain has TRBV7-9 and TRBJ1-2, with D maybe TRBD1 (5 bases). The CDR3 totals 15 residues. With 3 bases removed from V and 4 bases from J, the gap between germline ends came to 15 bases. CDR1 is SEHNR, CDR2 FQNEAQ, per germline (reference sequence). The CDR3 bases are TGTGCCAGCAGCTTCGGTCGACAGATATTCTATGGCTACACCTTC. It encodes CASSFGRQIFYGYTF.

The V and J genes are TRBV20-1 and TRBJ2-1; D tentatively fits TRBD1 or TRBD2 (5 bases each). The CDR3 is made up of 10 amino acids. The germline V gene encodes CDR1 DFQATT and CDR2 SNEGSKA (reference sequence). The V end lost 6 bases, the J end lost 9 bases, and 9 bases lay between the germline ends. CDR3 amino acids: CSAPRGEQFF. The CDR3, as DNA: TGCAGTGCCCCGAGGGGTGAGCAGTTCTTC.

J is TRBJ2-5 and V is TRBV15; 7 bases map to TRBD1. Germline CDR1 is LNHNV and CDR2 is YYDKDF (reference sequence). The CDR3 totals 14 residues. V shed 3 bases, J shed 2 bases, and the junction held 3 bases outside the gene matches. The CDR3 protein is CATSSWDSQETQYF. CDR3 in DNA: TGTGCCACCAGCAGCTGGGACAGTCAAGAGACCCAGTACTTC.

This clone was detected only a few times. The chain links TRBV28 to TRBJ2-2; 10 nucleotides line up with TRBD1. V shed 8 bases, J shed 1 base, and the junction held 7 bases outside the gene matches. The germline V gene encodes CDR1 MDHEN and CDR2 SYDVKM. This CDR3 is 16 amino acids long. CDR3 residues: CASDRGRSLNTGELFF. Written as DNA, the CDR3 is TGTGCCAGCGACAGGGGGCGGAGTTTGAACACCGGGGAGCTGTTTTTT. Looking up the rest from reference TRBV28 and TRBJ2-2 gives the full variable domain: DVKVTQSSRYLVKRTGEKVFLECVQDMDHENMFWYRQDPGLGLRLIYFSYDVKMKEKGDIPEGYSVSREKKERFSLILESASTNQTSMYLCASDRGRSLNTGELFFGEGSRLTVL.

This chain joins TRBV6-1 and TRBJ1-6; D ambiguous. The CDR3 loop spans 15 amino acids. From germline, CDR1 is MNHNS and CDR2 SASEGT. V was cut by 2 bases and J by 13 bases, with 18 bases left in between. The CDR3 DNA reads as TGTGCCAGCAGTGAAAATCCTAGCGGCACTTCTCCCCTCCACTTT. This codes for CASSENPSGTSPLHF.

The rearrangement links TRBV7-2 to TRBJ2-7; D is ambiguous. Germline V gene sequence: CDR1 SGHTA, CDR2 FQGNSA. This CDR3 has 13 residues. V lost 1 base and J lost 3, with 7 bases in between. This CDR3 reads CASSLDSGYEQYF. The DNA for the CDR3 is TGTGCCAGCAGCTTAGATTCGGGCTACGAGCAGTACTTC. Supplemented by reference TRBV7-2 and TRBJ2-7, the full variable domain reads GAGVSQSPSNKVTEKGKDVELRCDPISGHTALYWYRQSLGQGLEFLIYFQGNSAPDKSGLPSDRFSAERTGGSVSTLTIQRTQQEDSAVYLCASSLDSGYEQYFGPGTRLTVT.